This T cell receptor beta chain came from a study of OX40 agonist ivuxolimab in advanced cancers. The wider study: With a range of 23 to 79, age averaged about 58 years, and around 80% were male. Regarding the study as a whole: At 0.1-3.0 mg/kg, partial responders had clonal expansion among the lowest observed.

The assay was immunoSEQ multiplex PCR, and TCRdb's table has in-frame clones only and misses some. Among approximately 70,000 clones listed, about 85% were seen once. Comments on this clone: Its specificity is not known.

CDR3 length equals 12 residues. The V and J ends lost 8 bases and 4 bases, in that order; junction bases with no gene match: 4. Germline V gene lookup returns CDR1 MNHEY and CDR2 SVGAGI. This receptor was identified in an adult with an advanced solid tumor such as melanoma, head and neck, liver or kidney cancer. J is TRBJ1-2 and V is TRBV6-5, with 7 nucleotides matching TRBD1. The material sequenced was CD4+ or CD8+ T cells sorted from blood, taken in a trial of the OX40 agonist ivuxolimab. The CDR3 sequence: CASYRGSYGYTF. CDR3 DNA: TGTGCCAGCTACAGGGGTAGCTATGGCTACACCTTC.